This T cell receptor beta chain emerged from a study of blood T cell repertoires in COVID-19. At the level of the study: From the United States, Italy and Spain came samples of acute and convalescent COVID-19. From T cells, B-cell-depleted T cells, or PBMCs came the material, which was cDNA or gDNA.

Methods used by the authors: By means of reference gene primer amplification, nucleated cell counts were estimated. Clones were read by immunoSEQ multiplex PCR, and TCRdb kept only the in-frame ones, dropping some. The D gene and trimming were derived from the DNA, and the V and J assignments and clone size from that table. The repertoire includes approximately 150,000 clones, 82% of them detected once, and about 8% sits in the top ten. The length of the CDR3 is 17 residues. V trimming: 5 bases; J trimming: 4 bases; junction bases outside the gene matches: 14. Germline V gives CDR1 SGHTA, CDR2 FQGNSA.

Sequenced: peripheral blood. This chain uses TRBV7-2 with TRBJ1-2; 9 nucleotides agree with TRBD1. The TCR was taken from a woman in her 70s with acute or convalescent COVID-19. The CDR3 DNA reads as TGTGCCAGCAGCCCAAGGAGTGCCGGGACAGGGCCCTATGGCTACACCTTC. It encodes CASSPRSAGTGPYGYTF.